The source of this T cell receptor beta chain is a study of cytomegalovirus exposure and HLA in healthy donors. To note about this clone: Its antigen is unknown.

Study-wide results and limits: Sequencing depth roughly uniform across donors was assumed in presence/absence analyses. For most TCR sequences rarity was the rule, although some public TCRs occurred in many donors. Being productive about 87% or about 30% of the time was typical of most TCR beta V segments in an earlier analysis. One cluster of highly shared sequence variants probably arose as a sequencing artifact.

The PCR contained 60 Vbeta and 13 Jbeta primers. Clones were sequenced by immunoSEQ multiplex PCR, and TCRdb holds only the in-frame ones, with some missing. Found here are around 150,000 clones, roughly 74% of them singletons; the top ten hold approximately 11%. The CDR3 spans 13 residues. Looked up from germline, CDR1 is MNHEY and CDR2 is SMNVEV (reference sequence). Trimming removed 1 base from V and 7 bases from J, with 10 bases in between. This clonotype was sampled from a man younger than 35 in good health and CMV-seropositive. V usage is TRBV27 and J usage is TRBJ1-1; possibly TRBD1 for D (6 bases). Source material: PBMCs. For the CDR3, the DNA is TGTGCCAGCAGTTTATACAGGGATAGTGAAGCTTTCTTT. Residues: CASSLYRDSEAFF.